The T cell receptor (beta chain) under discussion was sequenced for a study of glioma-infiltrating T cells after dendritic cell vaccination. Libraries were prepared by immunoSEQ multiplex PCR; TCRdb keeps only in-frame clonotypes and omits some of them. The repertoire consists of 93,000 or so clones, with approximately 81% occurring once and the leading ten covering about 6.5%. The CDR3 runs to 16 residues. The germline CDR1 and CDR2 sequences are MNHNY and SVGAGI (reference sequence). V lost 3 bases and J lost 6; bases outside the gene matches: 9. This receptor was identified in a human donor with glioblastoma. This chain links TRBV6-6 with TRBJ2-3; TRBD2 matches at 10 bases. The sequencing here drew on blood, taken before dendritic cell vaccination. The CDR3 protein is CASSYLSGGALDTQYF. CDR3 bases: TGTGCCAGCAGTTATTTGAGCGGGGGGGCCTTGGATACGCAGTATTTT.